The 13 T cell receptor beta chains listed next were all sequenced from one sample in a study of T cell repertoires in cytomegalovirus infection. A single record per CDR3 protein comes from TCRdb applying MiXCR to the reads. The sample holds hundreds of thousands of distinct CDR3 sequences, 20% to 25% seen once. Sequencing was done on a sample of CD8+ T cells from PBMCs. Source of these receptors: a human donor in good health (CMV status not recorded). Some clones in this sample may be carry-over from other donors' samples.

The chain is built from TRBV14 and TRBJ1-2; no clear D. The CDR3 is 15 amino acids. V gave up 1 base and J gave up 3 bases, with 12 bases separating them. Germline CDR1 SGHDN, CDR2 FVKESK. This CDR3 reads CASSQGFRSDYGYTF. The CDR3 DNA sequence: TGTGCCAGCAGCCAAGGTTTCCGGTCTGACTATGGCTACACCTTC. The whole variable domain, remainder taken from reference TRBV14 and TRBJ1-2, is EAGVTQFPSHSVIEKGQTVTLRCDPISGHDNLYWYRRVMGKEIKFLLHFVKESKQDESGMPNNRFLAERTGGTYSTLKVQPAELEDSGVYFCASSQGFRSDYGYTFGSGTRLTVV.

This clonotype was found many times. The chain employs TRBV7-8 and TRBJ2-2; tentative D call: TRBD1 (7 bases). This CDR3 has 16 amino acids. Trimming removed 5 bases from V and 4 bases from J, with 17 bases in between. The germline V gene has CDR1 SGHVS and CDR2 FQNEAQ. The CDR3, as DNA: TGTGCCAGCAGCCCCACCAGGGGGGCGGGCACCGGGGAGCTGTTTTTT. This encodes CASSPTRGAGTGELFF. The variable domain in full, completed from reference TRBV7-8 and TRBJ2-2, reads GAGVSQSPRYKVAKRGQDVALRCDPISGHVSLFWYQQALGQGPEFLTYFQNEAQLDKSGLPSDRFFAERPEGSVSTLKIQRTQQEDSAVYLCASSPTRGAGTGELFFGEGSRLTVL.

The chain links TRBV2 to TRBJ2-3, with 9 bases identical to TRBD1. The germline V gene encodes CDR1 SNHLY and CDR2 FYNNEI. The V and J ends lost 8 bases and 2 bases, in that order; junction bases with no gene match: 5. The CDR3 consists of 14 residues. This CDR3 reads CASEDRGDTDTQYF. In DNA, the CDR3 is TGTGCCAGCGAGGACAGGGGAGACACAGATACGCAGTATTTT.

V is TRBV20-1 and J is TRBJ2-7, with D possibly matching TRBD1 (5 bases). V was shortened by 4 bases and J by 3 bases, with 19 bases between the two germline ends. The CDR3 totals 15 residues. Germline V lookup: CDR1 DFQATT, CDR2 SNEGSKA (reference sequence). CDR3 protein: CSAKGLNIDNYEQYF. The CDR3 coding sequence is TGCAGTGCTAAGGGGCTAAACATCGACAACTACGAGCAGTACTTC.

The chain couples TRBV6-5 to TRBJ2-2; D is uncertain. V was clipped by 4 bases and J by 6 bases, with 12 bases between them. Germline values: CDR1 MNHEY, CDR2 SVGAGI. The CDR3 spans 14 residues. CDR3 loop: CASSLNNHAGELFF. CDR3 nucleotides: TGTGCCAGCAGTTTGAACAACCACGCCGGGGAGCTGTTTTTT.

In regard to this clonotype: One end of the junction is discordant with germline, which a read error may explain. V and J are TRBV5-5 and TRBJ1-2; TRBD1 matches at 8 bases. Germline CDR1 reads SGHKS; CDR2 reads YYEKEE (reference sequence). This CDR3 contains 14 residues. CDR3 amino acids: CASSAPDRDYVYTF. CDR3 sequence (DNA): TGTGCCAGCAGCGCACCGGACAGGGATTATGTCTACACCTTC.

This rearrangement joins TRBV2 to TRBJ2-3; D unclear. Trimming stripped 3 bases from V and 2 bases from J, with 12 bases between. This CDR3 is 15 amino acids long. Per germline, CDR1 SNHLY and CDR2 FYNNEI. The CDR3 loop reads CASSEWPLATDTQYF. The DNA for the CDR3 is TGTGCCAGCAGTGAGTGGCCCTTGGCCACAGATACGCAGTATTTT.

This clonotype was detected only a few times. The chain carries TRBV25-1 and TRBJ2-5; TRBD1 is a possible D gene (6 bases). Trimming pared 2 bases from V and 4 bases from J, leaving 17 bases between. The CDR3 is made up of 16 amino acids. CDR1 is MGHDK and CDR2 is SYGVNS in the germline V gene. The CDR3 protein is CASSEGGSDTVETQYF. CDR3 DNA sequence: TGTGCCAGCAGTGAAGGGGGCTCGGATACGGTAGAGACCCAGTACTTC.

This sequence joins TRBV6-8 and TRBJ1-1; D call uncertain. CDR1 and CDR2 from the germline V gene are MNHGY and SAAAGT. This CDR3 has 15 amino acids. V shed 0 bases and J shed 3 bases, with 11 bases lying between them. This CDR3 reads CASSYSSTPYTEAFF. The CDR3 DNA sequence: TGTGCCAGCAGTTACTCGAGTACACCTTACACTGAAGCTTTCTTT.

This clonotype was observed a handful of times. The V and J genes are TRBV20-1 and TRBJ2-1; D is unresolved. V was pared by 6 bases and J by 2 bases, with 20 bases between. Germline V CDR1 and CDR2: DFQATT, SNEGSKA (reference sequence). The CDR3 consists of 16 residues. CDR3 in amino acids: CSAKSPPGPTYNEQFF. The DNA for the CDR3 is TGCAGTGCAAAAAGCCCCCCGGGCCCCACCTACAATGAGCAGTTCTTC.

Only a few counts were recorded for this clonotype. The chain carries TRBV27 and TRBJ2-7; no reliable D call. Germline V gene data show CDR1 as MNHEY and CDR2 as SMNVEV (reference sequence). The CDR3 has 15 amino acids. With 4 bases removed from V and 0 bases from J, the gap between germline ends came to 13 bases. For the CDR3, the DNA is TGTGCCAGCAGTTCAACTGGGCCGACCTCCTACGAGCAGTACTTC. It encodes CASSSTGPTSYEQYF.

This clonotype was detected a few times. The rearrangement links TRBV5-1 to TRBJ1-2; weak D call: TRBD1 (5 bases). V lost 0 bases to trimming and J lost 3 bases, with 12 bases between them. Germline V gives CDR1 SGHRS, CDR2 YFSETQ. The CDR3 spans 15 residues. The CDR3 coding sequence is TGCGCCAGCAGCTTGGCATCCACAGGAGACTATGGCTACACCTTC. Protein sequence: CASSLASTGDYGYTF.

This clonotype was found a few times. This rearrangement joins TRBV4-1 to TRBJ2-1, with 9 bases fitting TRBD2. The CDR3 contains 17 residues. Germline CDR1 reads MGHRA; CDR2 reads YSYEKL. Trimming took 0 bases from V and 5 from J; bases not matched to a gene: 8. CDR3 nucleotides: TGCGCCAGCAGCCAAGAAGGTCTAGCGGGGTCCCACAATGAGCAGTTCTTC. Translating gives CASSQEGLAGSHNEQFF.